Below are 28 T cell receptor beta chains sequenced from a single sample in a study of type 1 regulatory T cells. Antigens of these TCRs are unknown. TCRdb called the reads again in MiXCR, with one record for every CDR3 protein. The data contain several thousand distinct CDR3 sequences, approximately 30% of them singletons. Source material: cultured T cells, either the whole culture or a sorted T cell fraction (not recorded which). The subset was: Tr1-enriched cell product generated in vitro against host alloantigens. The receptors here all came from a human donor in good health.

This clonotype is termed medium-sized (0.01 to 0.1%). V gene TRBV11-2 combines with J gene TRBJ2-5; 8 bases align to TRBD1. The CDR3 is 13 residues long. V lost 5 bases, J lost 7 bases, and 6 bases stayed unmatched. Looked up from germline, CDR1 is SGHAT and CDR2 is FQNNGV. CDR3 coding DNA: TGTGCCAGCAGCGCGGACAGGGACGGGACCCAGTACTTC. Protein sequence: CASSADRDGTQYF.

A note on this clonotype: One end of the junction does not line up with germline, which may come from a read error. The CDR3 spells CASSSQGGGTETFF. CDR3 bases: TGTGCCAGCAGCTCCCAGGGGGGGGGCACTGAAACTTTCTTT. The chain uses TRBV7-2 and TRBJ1-1; 7 positions agree with TRBD1. Germline V CDR1 and CDR2: SGHTA, FQGNSA. The CDR3 loop spans 14 amino acids.

The chain couples TRBV5-1 to TRBJ1-1; D unresolved. The V gene lost 0 bases and the J gene lost 1 base, with 16 bases spanning the gap. In germline, CDR1 is SGHRS, CDR2 YFSETQ. The CDR3 has 17 amino acids. The CDR3 DNA follows: TGCGCCAGCAGCTTGGGACCGTTGCAAGTTACGAACACTGAAGCTTTCTTT. Its protein is CASSLGPLQVTNTEAFF.

This clonotype ranks as medium-sized (0.01 to 0.1%). The chain combines TRBV6-2 or TRBV6-3 with TRBJ1-5; D gene ambiguous. V gave up 2 bases and J gave up 4 bases, with 9 bases separating them. CDR1 and CDR2 from the germline V gene are MNHEY and SVGEGT. This CDR3 region has 14 residues. Written as DNA, the CDR3 is TGTGCCAGCAGTTACGTACAGAGGAATCAGCCCCAGCATTTT. It is translated as CASSYVQRNQPQHF.

The J gene is TRBJ1-5, the V gene TRBV15; TRBD1 matches at 9 bases. The trim removed 5 bases at V and 7 bases at J, leaving 9 bases unmatched. The CDR3 runs to 15 residues. CDR1 and CDR2 (germline): LNHNV, YYDKDF (reference sequence). The CDR3 nucleotides read TGTGCCACCAGCTTAGTACAGGGGGCTTGGCAGCCCCAGCATTTT. Residues: CATSLVQGAWQPQHF.

By frequency in the sample, this clonotype is medium-sized. The chain employs TRBV20-1 and TRBJ2-2; 7 bases are a match to TRBD2. With V trimmed by 0 bases and J by 4 bases, 8 bases remained unmatched. The CDR3 is 16 amino acids. The germline V gene has CDR1 DFQATT and CDR2 SNEGSKA (reference sequence). For the CDR3, the DNA is TGCAGTGCTAGAGATCCCGGGGGAGGGCTCACCGGGGAGCTGTTTTTT. It yields the protein CSARDPGGGLTGELFF.

This CDR3 is CASTRGLAGGPENEQFF. The CDR3 DNA is TGTGCCAGTACCAGGGGTCTAGCGGGAGGGCCAGAGAATGAGCAGTTCTTC. This chain uses TRBV19 with TRBJ2-1; 12 bases are a match to TRBD2. CDR3 length: 17 residues. Germline V gene lookup returns CDR1 LNHDA and CDR2 SQIVND (reference sequence). Trimming took 7 bases from V and 7 from J; bases not matched to a gene: 14.

This chain's CDR3 is CSVVTGKSYNEQFF. The CDR3 bases are TGCAGCGTTGTGACGGGGAAATCCTACAATGAGCAGTTCTTC. The rearrangement links TRBV29-1 to TRBJ2-1; a weak D match, TRBD2 (5 bases). Germline assignment: CDR1 SQVTM and CDR2 ANQGSEA. The length of the CDR3 is 14 residues. Between the trimmed V and J ends, which lost 4 bases and 1 base, there was a span of 11 bases.

This clonotype is medium-sized within its sample. The gene calls are TRBV20-1 and TRBJ2-7; 11 nucleotides match TRBD2. V lost 6 bases, J lost 3 bases, and 7 bases stayed unmatched. Germline lookup yields CDR1 DFQATT and CDR2 SNEGSKA (reference sequence). CDR3 length: 14 residues. The CDR3 loop reads CSAIGTSGLYEQYF. CDR3 in DNA: TGCAGTGCAATCGGGACTAGCGGTCTCTACGAGCAGTACTTC.

The chain uses TRBV4-2 and TRBJ2-7; 9 bases line up with TRBD2. Germline V lookup: CDR1 LGHNA, CDR2 YNFKEQ. CDR3 length: 16 residues. With 0 bases clipped from V and 4 bases from J, the junction kept 7 bases outside the gene matches. CDR3 nucleotides: TGTGCCAGCAGCCAAGATCATAGCGGGAGTTGGTACGAGCAGTACTTC. This encodes CASSQDHSGSWYEQYF.

This clonotype has a single count. The chain combines TRBV6-1 with TRBJ1-5, with D possibly TRBD1 on 5 matching bases. The CDR3 extends over 13 amino acids. The V gene lost 6 bases and the J gene lost 0 bases, with 6 bases spanning the gap. Germline V CDR1 and CDR2: MNHNS, SASEGT. This CDR3 is CASSRDSNQPQHF. DNA for the CDR3: TGTGCCAGCAGCAGGGATAGCAATCAGCCCCAGCATTTT.

This clonotype qualifies as medium-sized. V is TRBV7-8 and J is TRBJ1-1, with no clear D. The ends were cut back, 4 bases at V and 1 base at J, with 10 bases in the middle. This CDR3 region has 14 residues. Germline V CDR1 and CDR2: SGHVS, FQNEAQ. In nucleotides, the CDR3 is TGTGCCAGCAGCTCGAACTCAAGGAACACTGAAGCTTTCTTT. This encodes CASSSNSRNTEAFF.

This clonotype qualifies as medium-sized. The rearrangement uses TRBV5-1 and TRBJ2-1; maybe TRBD2 (6 bases). Germline V gene sequence: CDR1 SGHRS, CDR2 YFSETQ. V was trimmed by 0 bases and J by 5 bases, leaving 15 bases between them. This CDR3 region has 16 residues. The CDR3 is CASSLVNSGANNEQFF. The CDR3 DNA sequence: TGCGCCAGCAGCTTGGTGAATAGCGGAGCTAACAATGAGCAGTTCTTC.

This chain joins TRBV7-9 and TRBJ1-1, with D possibly matching TRBD1 (5 bases). V was pared by 3 bases and J by 8 bases, with 10 bases between. The germline CDR1 and CDR2 sequences are SEHNR and FQNEAQ (reference sequence). The CDR3 totals 12 residues. CDR3 sequence: CASSFYRDEAFF. DNA for the CDR3: TGTGCCAGCAGCTTTTACCGGGACGAAGCTTTCTTT.

Within the sample, this clonotype is medium-sized (0.01 to 0.1%). V gene TRBV27 combines with J gene TRBJ1-2; 7 positions agree with TRBD1. With V trimmed by 6 bases and J by 2 bases, 6 bases remained unmatched. CDR3 size: 14 residues. Per the germline V gene, CDR1 is MNHEY and CDR2 is SMNVEV (reference sequence). The CDR3 nucleotides are TGTGCCAGCAGCTTAAAGGGGGCGAACTATGGCTACACCTTC. Translating it yields CASSLKGANYGYTF.

In its sample, this clonotype was seen many times. This chain uses TRBV30 with TRBJ1-5, with 10 bases fitting TRBD1. Germline V gene lookup returns CDR1 GTSNPN and CDR2 SVGIG (reference sequence). Unmatched junction bases numbered 8, after V lost 3 bases and J lost 9 bases. This CDR3 contains 14 residues. CDR3 sequence: CAWSTGQGTMPQHF. As DNA, the CDR3 is TGTGCCTGGAGCACGGGACAGGGGACGATGCCCCAGCATTTT.

This rearrangement joins TRBV11-2 to TRBJ2-7; the match to TRBD1 covers 9 bases. CDR1 and CDR2 (germline): SGHAT, FQNNGV. V was pared by 6 bases and J by 0 bases, with 3 bases of the junction left unmatched. The CDR3 totals 14 residues. The CDR3 is CASRRDRASYEQYF. For the CDR3, the DNA is TGTGCCAGCAGGCGGGACAGGGCCTCCTACGAGCAGTACTTC.

With respect to this clonotype: This likely traces to a read error, being one base from a far larger clone. V gene TRBV29-1 combines with J gene TRBJ2-7; TRBD2 aligns across 7 bases. The CDR3 loop spans 14 amino acids. Germline CDR1 is SQVTM and CDR2 is ANQGSEA. The CDR3 here is CQTTVERGLNEQYF. The CDR3 DNA sequence: TGCCAGACTACCGTCGAGCGGGGTCTAAATGAGCAGTACTTC.

The rearrangement uses TRBV20-1 and TRBJ2-5, with TRBD2 identical over 12 bases. The CDR3 extends over 13 amino acids. CDR1 and CDR2 from the germline V gene are DFQATT and SNEGSKA (reference sequence). Germline trimming cut 4 bases from V and 4 bases from J; bases unmatched to any gene: 1. CDR3 protein: CSAMTSGRETQYF. DNA of the CDR3: TGCAGTGCTATGACTAGCGGGAGAGAGACCCAGTACTTC.

In its sample, this clonotype ranks as large. The chain employs TRBV29-1 and TRBJ1-1; TRBD1 agrees at 7 bases. V was pared by 0 bases and J by 3 bases, with 4 bases of the junction left unmatched. The CDR3 consists of 14 residues. Germline V lookup: CDR1 SQVTM, CDR2 ANQGSEA. CDR3 residues: CSVEDTGAHTEAFF. The CDR3 nucleotides are TGCAGCGTTGAAGATACAGGGGCCCACACTGAAGCTTTCTTT.

This sequence joins TRBV12-3 or TRBV12-4 and TRBJ2-5; TRBD1 agrees at 8 bases. V shed 4 bases and J 2 bases; nucleotides not matched to a gene: 3. The CDR3 runs to 14 residues. The CDR3 here is CASSWGQAQETQYF. The CDR3 nucleotides read TGTGCCAGCAGTTGGGGACAGGCGCAAGAGACCCAGTACTTC.

By sample share, this clonotype is medium-sized. The CDR3 DNA reads TGTGCCAGCAGCTTAGCCGGGGGATTTTACTACGAGCAGTACTTC. Translation gives CASSLAGGFYYEQYF. This chain joins TRBV7-2 and TRBJ2-7; D might be TRBD2 (6 bases). There are 15 residues in the CDR3. CDR1 is SGHTA and CDR2 is FQGNSA in the germline V gene. V was shortened by 0 bases and J by 3 bases, with 12 bases between the two germline ends.

The rearrangement uses TRBV6-2 or TRBV6-3 and TRBJ2-3; D uncertain. Per germline, CDR1 MNHEY and CDR2 SVGEGT. Trimming removed 6 bases at V and 5 bases at J, with 9 bases between. This CDR3 comprises 12 residues. The CDR3 spells CASSSNKDTQYF. CDR3 DNA sequence: TGTGCCAGCAGCTCCAATAAAGATACGCAGTATTTT.

In DNA form, the CDR3 reads TGCGCCAGCAGCCTCGCGGGGGATACGCAGTATTTT. Its translation is CASSLAGDTQYF. The chain links TRBV5-1 to TRBJ2-3, with D possibly TRBD2 on 6 matching bases. V was cut by 4 bases and J by 6 bases, with 9 bases left in between. The CDR3 runs 12 residues. Germline CDR1 and CDR2: SGHRS and YFSETQ.

This clonotype is judged medium-sized. The chain has TRBV12-3 or TRBV12-4 and TRBJ2-1; D could derive from TRBD1 or TRBD2 (5 bases each). Trimming pared 7 bases from V and 2 bases from J, leaving 12 bases between. This CDR3 spans 14 amino acids. Here the CDR3 reads CASTGSVTYNEQFF. Here the CDR3 DNA reads TGTGCCAGCACAGGGAGCGTAACCTACAATGAGCAGTTCTTC.

This chain joins TRBV5-1 and TRBJ2-7; the match to TRBD2 covers 8 bases. Germline V lookup: CDR1 SGHRS, CDR2 YFSETQ. The CDR3 covers 14 residues. J lost 5 bases, V lost 2 bases, and 6 bases had no gene match. In DNA, the CDR3 is TGCGCCAGCAGCTTCCAACGGGAGGGGAACGAGCAGTACTTC. It specifies CASSFQREGNEQYF.

By sample share, this clonotype is medium-sized. The chain recombines TRBV30 with TRBJ2-1, with D hard to call. Trimming left V 3 bases short and J 6 bases short, with 9 bases between. The CDR3 spans 12 residues. The V gene's germline CDR1 is GTSNPN and CDR2 SVGIG (reference sequence). The CDR3 is CAWRRLGNEQFF. As DNA, the CDR3 is TGTGCCTGGAGGCGACTCGGCAATGAGCAGTTCTTC.

The chain is built from TRBV5-1 and TRBJ2-2; 8 nucleotides match TRBD2. The CDR3 is 17 residues long. CDR1 is SGHRS, CDR2 YFSETQ, per germline. The V and J ends lost 1 base and 6 bases, in that order; junction bases with no gene match: 11. The CDR3 protein is CASSLLSGEPGSGELFF. DNA of the CDR3: TGCGCCAGCAGCTTGCTTAGCGGGGAACCTGGGTCCGGGGAGCTGTTTTTT. Variable domain in full (rest from reference TRBV5-1 and TRBJ2-2): KAGVTQTPRYLIKTRGQQVTLSCSPISGHRSVSWYQQTPGQGLQFLFEYFSETQRNKGNFPGRFSGRQFSNSRSEMNVSTLELGDSALYLCASSLLSGEPGSGELFFGEGSRLTVL.